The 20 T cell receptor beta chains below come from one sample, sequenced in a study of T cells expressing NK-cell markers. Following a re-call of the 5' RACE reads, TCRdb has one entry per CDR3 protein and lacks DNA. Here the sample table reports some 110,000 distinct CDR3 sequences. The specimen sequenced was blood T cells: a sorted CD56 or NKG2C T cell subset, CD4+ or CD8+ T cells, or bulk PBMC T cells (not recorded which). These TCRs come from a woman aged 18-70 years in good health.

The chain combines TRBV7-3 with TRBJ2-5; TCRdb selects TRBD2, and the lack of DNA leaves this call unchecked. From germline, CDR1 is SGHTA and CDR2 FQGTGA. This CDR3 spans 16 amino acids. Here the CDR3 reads CASSPGTSGARETQYF. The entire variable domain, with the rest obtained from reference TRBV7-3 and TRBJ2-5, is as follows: GAGVSQTPSNKVTEKGKYVELRCDPISGHTALYWYRQSLGQGPEFLIYFQGTGAADDSGLPNDRFFAVRPEGSVSTLKIQRTERGDSAVYLCASSPGTSGARETQYFGPGTRLLVL.

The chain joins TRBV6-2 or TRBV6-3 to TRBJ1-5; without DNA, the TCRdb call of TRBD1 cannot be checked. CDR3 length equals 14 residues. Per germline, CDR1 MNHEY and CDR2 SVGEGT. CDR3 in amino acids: CASSERTGGQPQHF.

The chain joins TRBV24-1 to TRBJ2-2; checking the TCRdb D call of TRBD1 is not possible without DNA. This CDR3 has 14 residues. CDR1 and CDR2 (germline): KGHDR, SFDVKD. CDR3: CATSPGQGLGELFF.

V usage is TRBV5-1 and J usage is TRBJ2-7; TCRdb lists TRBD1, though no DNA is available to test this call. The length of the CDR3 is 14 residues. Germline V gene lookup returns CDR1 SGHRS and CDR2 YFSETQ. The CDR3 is CASSWSTGRYEQYF.

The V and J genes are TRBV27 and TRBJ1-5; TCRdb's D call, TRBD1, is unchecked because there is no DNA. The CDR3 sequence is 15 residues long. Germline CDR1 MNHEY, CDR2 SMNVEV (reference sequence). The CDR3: CASSSMAGPYQPQHF.

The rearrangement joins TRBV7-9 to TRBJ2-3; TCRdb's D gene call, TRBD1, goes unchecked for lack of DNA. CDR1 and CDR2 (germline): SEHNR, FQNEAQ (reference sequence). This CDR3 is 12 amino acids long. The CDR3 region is CASNPGTDTQYF.

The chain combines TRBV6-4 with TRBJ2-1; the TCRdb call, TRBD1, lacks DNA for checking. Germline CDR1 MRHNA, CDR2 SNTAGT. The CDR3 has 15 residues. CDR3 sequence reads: CASSDSRGGHNEQFF.

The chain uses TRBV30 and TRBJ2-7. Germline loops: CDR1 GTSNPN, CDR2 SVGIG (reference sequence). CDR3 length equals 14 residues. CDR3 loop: CAWSVGKNSYEQYF.

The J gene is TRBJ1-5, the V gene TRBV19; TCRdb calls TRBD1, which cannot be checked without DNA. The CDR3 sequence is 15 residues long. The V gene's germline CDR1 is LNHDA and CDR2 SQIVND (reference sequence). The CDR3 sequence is CASSSQGAAHQPQHF.

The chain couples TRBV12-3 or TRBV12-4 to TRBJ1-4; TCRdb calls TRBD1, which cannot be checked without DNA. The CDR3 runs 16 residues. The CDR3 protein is CASSTTGLVVKEKLFF.

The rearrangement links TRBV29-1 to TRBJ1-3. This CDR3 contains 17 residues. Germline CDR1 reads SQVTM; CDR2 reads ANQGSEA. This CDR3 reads CSVVRRKDTSSGNTIYF.

CDR3 sequence reads: CASSLPGQGGYTF. The gene calls are TRBV11-2 and TRBJ1-2; the TCRdb D gene call, TRBD1, has no DNA to confirm it. CDR3 length: 13 residues. Germline values: CDR1 SGHAT, CDR2 FQNNGV.

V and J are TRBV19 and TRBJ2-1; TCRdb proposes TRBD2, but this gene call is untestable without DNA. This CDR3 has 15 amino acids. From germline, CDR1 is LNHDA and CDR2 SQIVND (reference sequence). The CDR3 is CASSILAGIYNEQFF.

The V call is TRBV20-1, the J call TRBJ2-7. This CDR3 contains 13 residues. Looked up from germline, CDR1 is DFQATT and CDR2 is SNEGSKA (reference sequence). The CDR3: CSARMAGVLEQYF.

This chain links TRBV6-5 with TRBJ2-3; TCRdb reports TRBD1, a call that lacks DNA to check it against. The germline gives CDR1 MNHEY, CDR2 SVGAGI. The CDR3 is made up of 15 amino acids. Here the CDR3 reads CASSYGAGVSDTQYF.

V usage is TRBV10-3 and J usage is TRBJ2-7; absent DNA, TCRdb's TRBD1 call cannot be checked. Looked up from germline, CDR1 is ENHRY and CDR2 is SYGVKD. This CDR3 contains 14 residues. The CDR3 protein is CAISSGTGPYEQYF.

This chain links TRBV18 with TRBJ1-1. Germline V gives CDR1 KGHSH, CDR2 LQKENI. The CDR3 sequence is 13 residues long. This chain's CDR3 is CASSPPTDTEAFF. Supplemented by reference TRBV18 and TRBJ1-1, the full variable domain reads NAGVMQNPRHLVRRRGQEARLRCSPMKGHSHVYWYRQLPEEGLKFMVYLQKENIIDESGMPKERFSAEFPKEGPSILRIQQVVRGDSAAYFCASSPPTDTEAFFGQGTRLTVV.

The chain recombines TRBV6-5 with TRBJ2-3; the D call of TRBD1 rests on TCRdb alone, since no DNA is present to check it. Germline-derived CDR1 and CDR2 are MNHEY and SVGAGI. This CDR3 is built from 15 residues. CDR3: CASSFWTGPGDTQYF.

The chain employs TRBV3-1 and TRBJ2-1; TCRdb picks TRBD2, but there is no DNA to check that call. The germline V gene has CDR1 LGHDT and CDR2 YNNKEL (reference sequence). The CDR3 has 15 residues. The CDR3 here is CASSQGLAAYNEQFF.

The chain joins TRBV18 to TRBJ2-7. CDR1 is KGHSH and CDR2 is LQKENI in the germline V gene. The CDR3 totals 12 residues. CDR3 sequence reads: CASSPPGSEQYF.